This TCR beta chain was profiled in a study of blood T cell repertoires in COVID-19. Study details: Acute and convalescent COVID-19 specimens originated in the United States, Italy and Spain.

Enrolled through a virtual design, the participants were between 18 and 89 years of age and came from 24 US areas. CDR3 length: 13 amino acids. Trimming at V came to 8 bases and at J to 4 bases, leaving 4 bases not matched to a gene. Germline CDR1 is SGHTA and CDR2 is FQGTGA. This clone has only a few counts. Under the authors' procedure: For nucleated cells, counts were estimated from reference gene primer amplification. Libraries were prepared by immunoSEQ multiplex PCR; TCRdb keeps only in-frame clonotypes and omits some of them. That table supplies the V and J calls and clone size; D and trimming were determined from the DNA. Of 40,000 to 55,000 clones detected, more than 75% appear once; the ten largest clones hold about 5%.

The receptor comes from a woman aged 50 to 60 with acute COVID-19. The chain joins TRBV7-3 to TRBJ1-3; 8 bases are a match to TRBD1. Material: PBMCs or T cells enriched from blood (not recorded which). The chain's CDR3 is CASGQGPGNTIYF. CDR3 nucleotide sequence: TGTGCCAGCGGACAGGGTCCGGGAAACACCATATATTTT.